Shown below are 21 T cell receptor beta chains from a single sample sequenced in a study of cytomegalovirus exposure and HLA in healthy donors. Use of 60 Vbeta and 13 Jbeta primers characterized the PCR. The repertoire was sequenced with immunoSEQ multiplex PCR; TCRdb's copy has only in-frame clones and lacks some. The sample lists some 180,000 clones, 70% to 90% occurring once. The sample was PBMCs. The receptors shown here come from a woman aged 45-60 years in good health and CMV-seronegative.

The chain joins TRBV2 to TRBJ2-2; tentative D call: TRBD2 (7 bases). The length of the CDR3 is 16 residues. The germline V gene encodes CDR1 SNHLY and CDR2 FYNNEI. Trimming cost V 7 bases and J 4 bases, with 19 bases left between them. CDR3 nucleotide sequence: TGTGCCAGCACCACTTACGGGGGGCGAGGCACCGGGGAGCTGTTTTTT. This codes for CASTTYGGRGTGELFF. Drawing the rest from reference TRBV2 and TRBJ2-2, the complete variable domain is EPEVTQTPSHQVTQMGQEVILRCVPISNHLYFYWYRQILGQKVEFLVSFYNNEISEKSEIFDDQFSVERPDGSNFTLKIRSTKLEDSAMYFCASTTYGGRGTGELFFGEGSRLTVL.

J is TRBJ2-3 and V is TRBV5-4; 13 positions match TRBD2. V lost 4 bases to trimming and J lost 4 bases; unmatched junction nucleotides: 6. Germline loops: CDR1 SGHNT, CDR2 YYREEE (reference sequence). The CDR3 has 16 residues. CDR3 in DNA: TGTGCCAGCAGCCACGGACTAGCGGGAGACGCAGATACGCAGTATTTT. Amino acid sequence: CASSHGLAGDADTQYF.

CDR3 in amino acids: CASSHLDSGKTPQYF. The CDR3 DNA reads TGCGCCAGCAGCCACCTTGATAGCGGCAAAACGCCCCAGTACTTC. The rearrangement joins TRBV4-3 to TRBJ2-5; D possibly corresponds to TRBD2 (6 bases). The V end lost 3 bases, the J end lost 9 bases, and 20 bases lay between the germline ends. The CDR3 has 15 amino acids. In germline, CDR1 is LGHNA, CDR2 YSLEER.

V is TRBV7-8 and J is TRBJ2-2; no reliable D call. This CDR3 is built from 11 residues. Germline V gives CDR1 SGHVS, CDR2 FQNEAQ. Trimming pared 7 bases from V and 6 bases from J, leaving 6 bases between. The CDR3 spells CASNAAGELFF. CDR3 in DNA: TGTGCCAGCAACGCGGCCGGGGAGCTGTTTTTT.

CDR3 in amino acids: CATRAGMGNQPQHF. CDR3 DNA sequence: TGTGCCACAAGGGCGGGGATGGGCAATCAGCCCCAGCATTTT. V is TRBV10-3 and J is TRBJ1-5; D remains unclear. V was shortened by 10 bases and J by 2 bases, with 15 bases between the two germline ends. Germline CDR1 ENHRY, CDR2 SYGVKD. CDR3 length: 14 residues.

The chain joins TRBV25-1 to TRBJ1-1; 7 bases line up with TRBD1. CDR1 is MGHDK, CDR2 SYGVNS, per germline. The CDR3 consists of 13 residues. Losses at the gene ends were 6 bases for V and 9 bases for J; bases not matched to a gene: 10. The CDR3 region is CASSRGQAGKAFF. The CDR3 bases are TGTGCCAGCAGCCGCGGACAGGCGGGGAAAGCTTTCTTT. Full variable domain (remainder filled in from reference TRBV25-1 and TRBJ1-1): EADIYQTPRYLVIGTGKKITLECSQTMGHDKMYWYQQDPGMELHLIHYSYGVNSTEKGDLSSESTVSRIRTEHFPLTLESARPSHTSQYLCASSRGQAGKAFFGQGTRLTVV.

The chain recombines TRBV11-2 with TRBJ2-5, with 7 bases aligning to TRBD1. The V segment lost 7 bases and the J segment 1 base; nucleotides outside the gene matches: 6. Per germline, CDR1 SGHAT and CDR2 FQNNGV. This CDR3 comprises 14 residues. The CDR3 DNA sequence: TGTGCCAGCACCCTGACAGGGCTCCAAGAGACCCAGTACTTC. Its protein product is CASTLTGLQETQYF. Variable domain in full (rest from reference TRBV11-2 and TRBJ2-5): EAGVAQSPRYKIIEKRQSVAFWCNPISGHATLYWYQQILGQGPKLLIQFQNNGVVDDSQLPKDRFSAERLKGVDSTLKIQPAKLEDSAVYLCASTLTGLQETQYFGPGTRLLVL.

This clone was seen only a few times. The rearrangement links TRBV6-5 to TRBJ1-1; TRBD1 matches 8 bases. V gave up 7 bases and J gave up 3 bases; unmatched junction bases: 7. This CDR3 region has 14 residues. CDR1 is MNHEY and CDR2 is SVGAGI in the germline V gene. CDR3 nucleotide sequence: TGTGCCAGCACCAACAGGGGGGTCGACACTGAAGCTTTCTTT. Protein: CASTNRGVDTEAFF.

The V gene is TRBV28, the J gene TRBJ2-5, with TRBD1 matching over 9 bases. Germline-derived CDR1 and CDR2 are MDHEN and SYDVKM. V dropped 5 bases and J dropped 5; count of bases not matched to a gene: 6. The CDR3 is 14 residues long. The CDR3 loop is CASSQGTGLETQYF. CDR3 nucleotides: TGTGCCAGCAGTCAAGGGACAGGGCTTGAGACCCAGTACTTC.

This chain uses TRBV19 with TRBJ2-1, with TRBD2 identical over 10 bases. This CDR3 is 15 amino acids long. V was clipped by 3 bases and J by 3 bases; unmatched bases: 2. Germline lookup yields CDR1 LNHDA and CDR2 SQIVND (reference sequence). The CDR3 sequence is CASSIGLAVYNEQFF. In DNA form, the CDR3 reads TGTGCCAGTAGTATCGGACTAGCGGTCTACAATGAGCAGTTCTTC. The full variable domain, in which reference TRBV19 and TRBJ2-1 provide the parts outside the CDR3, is DGGITQSPKYLFRKEGQNVTLSCEQNLNHDAMYWYRQDPGQGLRLIYYSQIVNDFQKGDIAEGYSVSREKKESFPLTVTSAQKNPTAFYLCASSIGLAVYNEQFFGPGTRLTVL.

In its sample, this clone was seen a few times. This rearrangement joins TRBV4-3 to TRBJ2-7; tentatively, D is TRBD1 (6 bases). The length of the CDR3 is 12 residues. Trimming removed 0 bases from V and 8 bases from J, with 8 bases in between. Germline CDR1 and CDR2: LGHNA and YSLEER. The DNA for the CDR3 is TGCGCCAGCAGCCAAGATCAGGGGAAGCAGTACTTC. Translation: CASSQDQGKQYF.

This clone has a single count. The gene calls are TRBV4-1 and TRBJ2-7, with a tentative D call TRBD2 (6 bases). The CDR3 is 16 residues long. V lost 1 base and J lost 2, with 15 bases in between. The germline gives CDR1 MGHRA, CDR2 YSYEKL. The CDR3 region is CASSQVSGGLAYEQYF. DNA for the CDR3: TGCGCCAGCAGCCAAGTTAGTGGGGGGTTAGCCTACGAGCAGTACTTC.

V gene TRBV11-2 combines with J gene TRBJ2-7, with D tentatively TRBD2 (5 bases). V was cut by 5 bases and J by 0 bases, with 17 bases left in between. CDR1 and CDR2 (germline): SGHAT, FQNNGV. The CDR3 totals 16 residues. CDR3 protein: CASSGGRAAASYEQYF. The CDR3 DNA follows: TGTGCCAGCAGCGGAGGTCGCGCCGCGGCCTCCTACGAGCAGTACTTC.

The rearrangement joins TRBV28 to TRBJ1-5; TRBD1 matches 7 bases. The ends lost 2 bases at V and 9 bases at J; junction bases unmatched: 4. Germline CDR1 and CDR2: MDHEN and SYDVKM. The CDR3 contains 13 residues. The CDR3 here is CASSLGDRMPQHF. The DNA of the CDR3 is TGTGCCAGCAGTTTAGGGGACAGAATGCCCCAGCATTTT. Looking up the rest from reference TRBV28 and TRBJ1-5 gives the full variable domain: DVKVTQSSRYLVKRTGEKVFLECVQDMDHENMFWYRQDPGLGLRLIYFSYDVKMKEKGDIPEGYSVSREKKERFSLILESASTNQTSMYLCASSLGDRMPQHFGDGTRLSIL.

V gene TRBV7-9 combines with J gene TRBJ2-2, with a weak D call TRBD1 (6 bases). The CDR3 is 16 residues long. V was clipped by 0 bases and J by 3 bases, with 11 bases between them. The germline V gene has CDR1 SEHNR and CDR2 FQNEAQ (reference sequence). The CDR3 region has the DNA TGTGCCAGCAGCTTAGCCAGGGGCTCATACACCGGGGAGCTGTTTTTT. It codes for CASSLARGSYTGELFF.

The CDR3 loop reads CASSLRSGGPYEQYF. The CDR3, as DNA: TGTGCCAGCAGTTTACGTAGCGGGGGGCCCTACGAGCAGTACTTC. This chain uses TRBV27 with TRBJ2-5; 10 positions agree with TRBD2. Matching the DNA end better, TRBJ2-7 makes the J call doubtful. This CDR3 region has 15 residues. Germline CDR1 is MNHEY and CDR2 is SMNVEV (reference sequence).

CDR3 protein: CASSIQVPYGELFF. The CDR3 coding sequence is TGTGCCAGTAGTATCCAAGTCCCCTACGGGGAGCTGTTTTTT. The rearrangement links TRBV19 to TRBJ2-2; D gene unclear. CDR3 length equals 14 residues. Germline V gene data show CDR1 as LNHDA and CDR2 as SQIVND (reference sequence). Between the trimmed V and J ends, which lost 3 bases and 7 bases, there was a span of 12 bases.

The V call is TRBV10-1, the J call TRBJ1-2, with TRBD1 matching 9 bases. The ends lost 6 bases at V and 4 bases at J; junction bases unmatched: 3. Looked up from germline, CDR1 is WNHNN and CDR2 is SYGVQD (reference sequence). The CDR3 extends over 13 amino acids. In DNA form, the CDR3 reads TGCGCCAGCAGCTTGGACAGGGGCTATGGCTACACCTTC. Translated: CASSLDRGYGYTF.

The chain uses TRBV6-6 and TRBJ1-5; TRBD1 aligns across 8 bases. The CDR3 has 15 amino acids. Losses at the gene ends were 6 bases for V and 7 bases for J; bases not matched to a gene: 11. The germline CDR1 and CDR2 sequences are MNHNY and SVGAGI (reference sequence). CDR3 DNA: TGTGCCAGCAGGACGCTTCAGGGGGCAGGGCAGCCCCAGCATTTT. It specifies CASRTLQGAGQPQHF.

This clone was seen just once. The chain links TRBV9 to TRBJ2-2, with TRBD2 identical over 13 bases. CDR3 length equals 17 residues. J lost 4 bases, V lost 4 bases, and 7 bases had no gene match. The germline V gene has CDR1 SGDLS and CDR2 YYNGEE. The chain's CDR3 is CASSTTGLAGPTGELFF. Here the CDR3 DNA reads TGTGCCAGCAGCACCACGGGACTAGCGGGGCCCACCGGGGAGCTGTTTTTT.

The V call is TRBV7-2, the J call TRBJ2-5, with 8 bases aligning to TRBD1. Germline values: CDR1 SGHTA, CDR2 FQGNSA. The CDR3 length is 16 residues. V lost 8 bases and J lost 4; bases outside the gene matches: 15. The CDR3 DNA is TGTGCCAGCGGCAGGGGGAGACAGGGGTTTAGAGAGACCCAGTACTTC. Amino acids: CASGRGRQGFRETQYF.